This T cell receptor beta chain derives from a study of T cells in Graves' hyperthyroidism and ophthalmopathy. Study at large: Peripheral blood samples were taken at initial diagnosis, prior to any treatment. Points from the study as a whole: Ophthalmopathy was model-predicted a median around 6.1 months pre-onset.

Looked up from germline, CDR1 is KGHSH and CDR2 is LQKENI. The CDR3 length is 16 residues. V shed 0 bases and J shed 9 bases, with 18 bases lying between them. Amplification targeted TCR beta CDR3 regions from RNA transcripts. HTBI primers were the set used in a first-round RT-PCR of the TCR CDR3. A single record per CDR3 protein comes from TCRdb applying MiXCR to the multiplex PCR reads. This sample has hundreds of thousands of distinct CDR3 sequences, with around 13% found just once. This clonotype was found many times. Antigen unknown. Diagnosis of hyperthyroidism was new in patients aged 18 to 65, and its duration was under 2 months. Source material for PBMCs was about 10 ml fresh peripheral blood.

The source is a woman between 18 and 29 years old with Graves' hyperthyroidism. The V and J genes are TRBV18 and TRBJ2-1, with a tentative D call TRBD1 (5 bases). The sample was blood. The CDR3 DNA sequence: TGTGCCAGCTCACCACCGGTAGGGGAACAGTTCGGTGAGCAGTTCTTC. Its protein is CASSPPVGEQFGEQFF.